One TCR beta chain is described in this entry. From germline, CDR1 is SEHNR and CDR2 FQNEAQ (reference sequence). V was shortened by 7 bases and J by 8 bases, with 12 bases between the two germline ends. This CDR3 is built from 12 residues. These data are taken from a study of cytomegalovirus exposure and HLA in healthy donors. TCRdb's copy holds only in-frame clones and misses some; the assay was immunoSEQ multiplex PCR. The sample lists fewer than 200,000 clones; 65% to 90% were seen once. The source of this sequence is a woman in her late teens or twenties in good health and CMV-seronegative. This chain links TRBV7-9 with TRBJ2-1, with D unclear. The sample comprised PBMCs. The CDR3: CASNQLGYEQFF. The CDR3 coding sequence is TGTGCCAGCAACCAACTTGGTTATGAGCAGTTCTTC. Variable domain in full (rest from reference TRBV7-9 and TRBJ2-1): DTGVSQNPRHKITKRGQNVTFRCDPISEHNRLYWYRQTLGQGPEFLTYFQNEAQLEKSRLLSDRFSAERPKGSFSTLEIQRTEQGDSAMYLCASNQLGYEQFFGPGTRLTVL.